This entry features one T cell receptor beta chain sequence. As yet, its antigen is unknown. The repertoire was sequenced with immunoSEQ multiplex PCR; TCRdb's copy has only in-frame clones and lacks some. Seen here are some 160,000 clones, approximately 92% observed once, and the top ten hold about 1.6%. Trimming shortened V by 3 bases and J by 3 bases, and 6 bases separated the two germline ends. Germline CDR1 and CDR2: MNHNS and SASEGT. CDR3 length: 13 residues. The data were taken from a study of T cell responses to AZD1222 COVID-19 vaccine. Findings and caveats of the study: The study identified only five to seven AZD1222 recipients as seropositive at baseline. Repertoire sampling occurred only after the peak T cell response.

The material sequenced was peripheral blood, taken on day 0 of AZD1222 vaccination. This clonotype was sampled from an adult in good health. The rearrangement links TRBV6-1 to TRBJ1-3; D call uncertain. This CDR3 reads CASSEGGGNTIYF. The CDR3 nucleotides are TGTGCCAGCAGTGAGGGAGGTGGAAACACCATATATTTT.